This TCR beta chain was identified during a study of T cell repertoires in cytomegalovirus infection (dated 2019 in TCRdb). Describing the broader study: Donor HLA type was relevant to the analysis, as public TCR beta signatures indicated carriage of CMV infection together with the matching HLA type. Study-wide findings and limitations: The ex vivo response was dominated by HLA-C-restricted CMV-specific TCR beta clonotypes, and the single most frequent clonotype in two of eight donors was supplied by these HLA-C-restricted clonotypes. Carriers of CMV infection plus the relevant HLA type were discriminated by the cumulative frequency of public TCR beta family members in the study cohort and in an independent roughly 400-donor cohort.

This clonotype has a count of ten or more. This clone's antigen is unknown. No per-base quality is available; no much larger clone lies one base away. Sequenced using an Illumina HiSeq 1500. TCRdb ran its own pipeline on the public reads, namely fastp trimming at Q25 and MiXCR clone calling, and kept in-frame beta chains. Rows with a matching CDR3 protein are joined into one entry that keeps the most common DNA and genes. For this sample there are 55,000 to 85,000 distinct CDR3 sequences; under 4.5% appear just once. The leading ten clones occupy around 21% of the sample. Material for sequencing was PBMCs. This receptor was obtained from a human donor in good health (CMV status not recorded). Some clones in this sample may be carry-over from other donors' samples.

This receptor carries the CDR3 CASSLAETGHGYTF. DNA sequence: TGTGCCAGCAGCTTAGCTGAGACAGGGCATGGCTACACCTTC. This chain is built from TRBV7-2 and TRBJ1-2; TRBD1 agrees with 7 junctional bases. V loses 0 bases at its end and J loses 6 bases; junction bases beyond the gene matches: 4. Taken from cysteine to phenylalanine, the CDR3 has 14 residues. Only the CDR3 portion is preserved as DNA: 42 bases, with reading frame beginning at the first base. Based on the germline V gene, the CDR1 and CDR2 sequences are SGHTA and FQGNSA. Here the CDR3 is joined to the reference TRBV7-2 and TRBJ1-2 genes, and the full variable domain is: GAGVSQSPSNKVTEKGKDVELRCDPISGHTALYWYRQSLGQGLEFLIYFQGNSAPDKSGLPSDRFSAERTGGSVSTLTIQRTQQEDSAVYLCASSLAETGHGYTFGSGTRLTVV.